The rows below give T cell receptor beta chains drawn from one sample of a study of CDR3 diversity in severe acne. MiXCR was run by TCRdb on the PCR reads, yielding one entry per CDR3 protein. This table holds tens of thousands of distinct CDR3 sequences, 45% to 55% found once. The sequencing input was blood. These receptor sequences come from a male donor in good health, without acne. Each CDR3 is given with its conserved first and last residue. D genes are given only for firm matches. For some rows the clone size is stated as once, few or many, or as a class when expanded; others skip it.

cdr3_length j_call v_call clone_size d_call cdr3_nt cdr3_aa
16 TRBJ2-3 TRBV6-5 many - TGTGCCAGCAGCCGCGGACAGAGCCCTAGCACAGATACGCAGTATTTT CASSRGQSPSTDTQYF
15 TRBJ1-2 TRBV9 - - TGTGCCAGCAGCGTCCGGGGAAGTATGGACTATGGCTACACCTTC CASSVRGSMDYGYTF
15 TRBJ1-1 TRBV2 few TRBD1 TGTGCCAGCAGCCCACGGACAGGGACGAACACTGAAGCTTTCTTT CASSPRTGTNTEAFF
14 TRBJ1-4 TRBV30 many - TGTGCCTGGAGCCTTCCGGGACTCAATGAAAAACTGTTTTTT CAWSLPGLNEKLFF
13 TRBJ2-7 TRBV20-1 - - TGCAGCCGAACCGGGACTCCAAGCTACGAGCAGTACTTC CSRTGTPSYEQYF
12 TRBJ2-2 TRBV29-1 few - TGCAGCGTTGAAAAGGGTACCGGGGAGCTGTTTTTT CSVEKGTGELFF
16 TRBJ2-1 TRBV7-3 many - TGTGCCAGCAGCTTAAACCCCGATTTAAGATACAATGAGCAGTTCTTC CASSLNPDLRYNEQFF
16 TRBJ2-1 TRBV13 once TRBD1 TGTGCCAGCAGCTCTACCGGGACAGGGAAAGCGGATGAGCAGTTCTTC CASSSTGTGKADEQFF
18 TRBJ1-2 TRBV15 - - TGTGCCACCAGCAGAGATGCTCAAACAGATGCTCAAACAGATGGCTACACCTTC CATSRDAQTDAQTDGYTF
13 TRBJ1-1 TRBV7-9 few - TGTGCCAGCAGCCCCCCGAGTAACACTGAAGCTTTCTTT CASSPPSNTEAFF
13 TRBJ2-2 TRBV28 many - TGTGCCAGCAGTTGGGCAGGACTCGGGGAGCTGTTTTTT CASSWAGLGELFF
16 TRBJ2-7 TRBV29-1 - TRBD2 TGCAGCGTTGAAGTTCCGGGACTAGCGGGAGTAGGCGAGCAGTACTTC CSVEVPGLAGVGEQYF
15 TRBJ2-7 TRBV12-3/TRBV12-4 - TRBD2 TGTGCCAGCAGTTTCCAGGGGGGACTAGCTGTAGAGCAGTACTTC CASSFQGGLAVEQYF
14 TRBJ2-2 TRBV6-6 - - TGTGCCAGCACCTACGGGGCGAACACCGGGGAGCTGTTTTTT CASTYGANTGELFF
11 TRBJ2-5 TRBV11-2 - TRBD2 TGTGCCACCTCACCGGGGGGGACCCAGTACTTC CATSPGGTQYF
14 TRBJ2-7 TRBV12-3/TRBV12-4 - TRBD1 TGTGTCAGCAGTCGGGACAGCAAACTTTACGAGCGGTACTTC CVSSRDSKLYERYF
14 TRBJ2-7 TRBV10-3 - - TGTGCCAGCAGTTACCCAGGGGAGGGGTACGAGCAGTACTTC CASSYPGEGYEQYF
17 TRBJ2-1 TRBV5-1 - TRBD1 TGCGCCAGCAGTTGGGGACAGGGAGAAGGGGCTCGCAATGAGCAGTTCTTC CASSWGQGEGARNEQFF
12 TRBJ1-4 TRBV6-6 - - TGTGCCAGCAGGACGGAGACGGAAAAACTGTTTTTT CASRTETEKLFF
14 TRBJ1-1 TRBV29-1 few - TGCAGCGTTGAAGAACTCGCCATGAACACTGAAGCTTTCTTT CSVEELAMNTEAFF
14 TRBJ2-7 TRBV5-1 - TRBD1 TGCGCCAGCAGCTCAGAGGACAGGGGATACGAGCAGTACTTC CASSSEDRGYEQYF
13 TRBJ1-2 TRBV5-1 many TRBD1 TGCGCCAGCAGCGAGGGACAGATGGATGGCTACACCTTC CASSEGQMDGYTF
14 TRBJ2-7 TRBV20-1 once TRBD2 TGCAGCGCTACTAGCGGCACAGAGAAATACGAGCAGTACTTC CSATSGTEKYEQYF
13 TRBJ2-1 TRBV19 - TRBD1 TGTGCCAGTGGGGGACAGGGGGTAGGTGAGCAGTTCTTC CASGGQGVGEQFF
11 TRBJ1-2 TRBV2 - - TGTGCCAGCAGTGAAGACTATGGCTACACCTTC CASSEDYGYTF
15 TRBJ2-3 TRBV6-5 many - TGTGCCAGCAGTTACTTATCAGGGACCACAGATACGCAGTATTTT CASSYLSGTTDTQYF
15 TRBJ2-1 TRBV24-1 medium-sized TRBD2 TGTGCCACCAGTGACAGCGGGGCGCTCTACAATGAGCAGTTCTTC CATSDSGALYNEQFF
18 TRBJ2-5 TRBV5-5 few TRBD2 TGTGCCAGCACCTCCACCGGGACTAGCGGGGGTGCGCGGGAGACCCAGTACTTC CASTSTGTSGGARETQYF
11 TRBJ2-2 TRBV7-6 - - TGTGCCAGCAGCCCCGGGGGGGAGCTGTTTTTT CASSPGGELFF
15 TRBJ1-1 TRBV5-1 - - TGCGCCAGCAGCTTGTCACAGGGTGTCGGCACTGAAGCTTTCTTT CASSLSQGVGTEAFF
15 TRBJ1-5 TRBV2 - - TGTGCCAGCAGTGAAGGTACTTTCAGCAATCAGCCCCAGCATTTT CASSEGTFSNQPQHF
15 TRBJ2-7 TRBV7-9 - TRBD2 TGTGCCAGCAGCTCCGGGACTAGCGCTACCTACGAGCAGTACTTC CASSSGTSATYEQYF
13 TRBJ1-1 TRBV19 few - TGTGCCAGTAGTTTGCCCGGCGGCACTGAAGCTTTCTTT CASSLPGGTEAFF